Below are 27 T cell receptor beta chains sequenced from a single sample in a study of blood T cells in healthy people across ages. Then a second PCR, running about 7 to 11 cycles, was carried out with a sample-barcoded 5' primer and a J-beta primer mix. TCRdb called the 5' RACE reads again in MiXCR, with one record for every CDR3 protein. The sample shows a few hundred thousand distinct CDR3 sequences, about 26% of them seen only once. The same sample was also used in a study of T cells of mothers and their children.

Sequencing input: blood. Receptors originate from a boy aged 2 to 9 in good health.

The chain combines TRBV18 with TRBJ2-3; D gene uncertain. This CDR3 has 13 residues. Germline CDR1 is KGHSH and CDR2 is LQKENI. Trimming cost V 3 bases and J 6 bases, with 10 bases left between them. The CDR3, as DNA: TGTGCCAGCTCACCTCTAATTTGGGATACGCAGTATTTT. Translating it yields CASSPLIWDTQYF. Full variable domain (missing parts from reference TRBV18 and TRBJ2-3): NAGVMQNPRHLVRRRGQEARLRCSPMKGHSHVYWYRQLPEEGLKFMVYLQKENIIDESGMPKERFSAEFPKEGPSILRIQQVVRGDSAAYFCASSPLIWDTQYFGPGTRLTVL.

The chain combines TRBV20-1 with TRBJ2-3, with 7 bases aligning to TRBD2. Unmatched junction bases numbered 6, after V lost 0 bases and J lost 3 bases. The CDR3 contains 15 residues. Per the germline V gene, CDR1 is DFQATT and CDR2 is SNEGSKA (reference sequence). This chain's CDR3 is CSARDGRGRTDTQYF. CDR3 nucleotide sequence: TGCAGTGCTAGAGATGGACGCGGGAGAACAGATACGCAGTATTTT.

The chain employs TRBV27 and TRBJ1-2, with D tentatively TRBD1 (5 bases). Trimming stripped 0 bases from V and 2 bases from J, with 10 bases between. The germline V gene has CDR1 MNHEY and CDR2 SMNVEV (reference sequence). The CDR3 loop spans 15 amino acids. CDR3 nucleotides: TGTGCCAGCAGTTTATCGGGGACGGCGAACTATGGCTACACCTTC. This codes for CASSLSGTANYGYTF.

This chain joins TRBV20-1 and TRBJ2-5; 8 nucleotides align to TRBD2. The junction had 7 bases not matched to a gene; V was cut back by 0 bases and J by 1 base. Germline V gives CDR1 DFQATT, CDR2 SNEGSKA (reference sequence). The CDR3 consists of 16 residues. CDR3 nucleotide sequence: TGCAGTGCTAGAGATGGAGCGGGAGTACCCCAAGAGACCCAGTACTTC. Protein sequence: CSARDGAGVPQETQYF.

The chain couples TRBV5-1 to TRBJ1-2; tentative D call: TRBD1 (5 bases). The V gene's germline CDR1 is SGHRS and CDR2 YFSETQ. V was clipped by 6 bases and J by 0 bases, with 15 bases between them. This CDR3 contains 15 residues. This CDR3 is CASNPRGGANYGYTF. The CDR3 bases are TGCGCCAGCAATCCTCGGGGGGGAGCTAACTATGGCTACACCTTC.

The chain joins TRBV7-9 to TRBJ2-5, with D possibly TRBD1 on 6 matching bases. Trimming shortened V by 4 bases and J by 1 base, and 10 bases separated the two germline ends. Germline V gene data show CDR1 as SEHNR and CDR2 as FQNEAQ (reference sequence). This CDR3 is built from 14 residues. The CDR3 coding sequence is TGTGCCAGCAGCTCCACAGGGACCCAAGAGACCCAGTACTTC. Translating gives CASSSTGTQETQYF. The whole variable domain, remainder taken from reference TRBV7-9 and TRBJ2-5, is DTGVSQNPRHKITKRGQNVTFRCDPISEHNRLYWYRQTLGQGPEFLTYFQNEAQLEKSRLLSDRFSAERPKGSFSTLEIQRTEQGDSAMYLCASSSTGTQETQYFGPGTRLLVL.

This clonotype was found a few times. This rearrangement joins TRBV19 to TRBJ2-3; D not resolved. The CDR3 consists of 12 residues. Germline CDR1 LNHDA, CDR2 SQIVND (reference sequence). V lost 10 bases and J lost 3, with 11 bases in between. The CDR3 DNA reads as TGTGCCACCGAAGGCGAGACAGATACGCAGTATTTT. Its translation is CATEGETDTQYF.

The chain is built from TRBV10-3 and TRBJ2-3; D is possibly TRBD2 (5 bases). V was trimmed by 2 bases and J by 2 bases, leaving 8 bases between them. The CDR3 loop spans 14 amino acids. Germline CDR1 reads ENHRY; CDR2 reads SYGVKD. As DNA, the CDR3 is TGTGCCATCAGTGAGCAGCGGAACACAGATACGCAGTATTTT. Amino acid sequence: CAISEQRNTDTQYF.

V is TRBV7-9 and J is TRBJ2-5; D is undetermined. With the DNA end fitting TRBJ2-1 better, the J assignment may be wrong. The CDR3 spans 13 residues. CDR1 and CDR2 (germline): SEHNR, FQNEAQ (reference sequence). The CDR3: CASRPPVVIEQFF. CDR3 in DNA: TGTGCCAGCAGGCCCCCGGTCGTTATTGAGCAGTTCTTC.

This chain joins TRBV18 and TRBJ1-1, with 9 bases aligning to TRBD1. Per germline, CDR1 KGHSH and CDR2 LQKENI. The CDR3 covers 14 residues. With 4 bases clipped from V and 7 bases from J, the junction kept 7 bases outside the gene matches. The CDR3 reads CASSQLWGQGEAFF. CDR3 in DNA: TGTGCCAGCTCACAGCTATGGGGACAGGGTGAAGCTTTCTTT.

This clonotype turned up a few times. V usage is TRBV4-3 and J usage is TRBJ1-4, with TRBD1 as a possible D gene (5 bases). CDR3 length equals 17 residues. Germline V lookup: CDR1 LGHNA, CDR2 YSLEER. V was cut by 0 bases and J by 7 bases, with 18 bases left in between. CDR3: CASSQDLGRGVGEKLFF. CDR3 DNA sequence: TGCGCCAGCAGCCAAGATCTGGGACGGGGCGTCGGTGAAAAACTGTTTTTT.

The rearrangement links TRBV20-1 to TRBJ2-4; the match to TRBD1 covers 9 bases. The CDR3 loop spans 13 amino acids. Germline CDR1 is DFQATT and CDR2 is SNEGSKA (reference sequence). V lost 3 bases and J lost 9; bases outside the gene matches: 6. CDR3 coding DNA: TGCAGTGCTAGCGACAGGGGGGTCCCCATTCAGTACTTC. Translated, it gives CSASDRGVPIQYF.

The V call is TRBV5-1, the J call TRBJ2-3; 12 nucleotides agree with TRBD2. V lost 1 base and J lost 4; bases outside the gene matches: 1. This CDR3 is 15 amino acids long. CDR1 SGHRS and CDR2 YFSETQ come from the germline V gene. CDR3 nucleotides: TGCGCCAGCAGCTTGCGGACTAGCGGGGCAGATACGCAGTATTTT. Amino acid sequence: CASSLRTSGADTQYF. Based on the CDR3 plus reference TRBV5-1 and TRBJ2-3, the full variable domain is KAGVTQTPRYLIKTRGQQVTLSCSPISGHRSVSWYQQTPGQGLQFLFEYFSETQRNKGNFPGRFSGRQFSNSRSEMNVSTLELGDSALYLCASSLRTSGADTQYFGPGTRLTVL.

The sample holds many counts of this clonotype. The chain recombines TRBV5-5 with TRBJ2-5; D unclear. The CDR3 covers 15 residues. V lost 2 bases and J lost 2, with 13 bases in between. Germline-derived CDR1 and CDR2 are SGHKS and YYEKEE (reference sequence). For the CDR3, the DNA is TGTGCCAGCAGCTTTACCCCTGGCACACAAGAGACCCAGTACTTC. As protein: CASSFTPGTQETQYF.

The V call is TRBV5-1, the J call TRBJ2-7; 13 bases match TRBD2. CDR1 and CDR2 (germline): SGHRS, YFSETQ. This CDR3 has 18 amino acids. The junction had 20 bases not matched to a gene; V was cut back by 4 bases and J by 10 bases. CDR3 region: CASSTSYGTSGKALSQYF. The CDR3, as DNA: TGCGCCAGCAGCACCTCCTACGGGACTAGCGGGAAGGCCCTCAGTCAGTACTTC. The full variable domain, rest sourced from reference TRBV5-1 and TRBJ2-7, is KAGVTQTPRYLIKTRGQQVTLSCSPISGHRSVSWYQQTPGQGLQFLFEYFSETQRNKGNFPGRFSGRQFSNSRSEMNVSTLELGDSALYLCASSTSYGTSGKALSQYFGPGTRLTVT.

The chain employs TRBV13 and TRBJ1-6, with 7 bases matching TRBD1. Germline-derived CDR1 and CDR2 are PRHDT and FYEKMQ (reference sequence). CDR3 length: 15 amino acids. The ends lost 3 bases at V and 9 bases at J; junction bases unmatched: 8. DNA for the CDR3: TGTGCCAGCAGCTTGGGAGACAGGGAAGGTTCACCCCTCCACTTT. It codes for CASSLGDREGSPLHF.

This clonotype has just one count. One end of the junction is discordant with germline, which a read error may explain. The J gene is TRBJ2-5, the V gene TRBV10-2, with 12 nucleotides matching TRBD2. Looked up from germline, CDR1 is WSHSY and CDR2 is SAAADI. This CDR3 has 15 residues. The CDR3, as DNA: TGCGTCAGCAGAACTAGCGGGAGGAGGGGAGAGACCCAGTACTTC. It yields the protein CVSRTSGRRGETQYF.

The chain uses TRBV7-9 and TRBJ2-3; 7 bases fit TRBD2. CDR1 is SEHNR and CDR2 is FQNEAQ in the germline V gene (reference sequence). The CDR3 runs 18 residues. With 5 bases clipped from V and 0 bases from J, the junction kept 14 bases outside the gene matches. The CDR3 is CASSLGYSGALSTDTQYF. In DNA form, the CDR3 reads TGTGCCAGCAGCCTGGGATACAGCGGGGCCCTTAGCACAGATACGCAGTATTTT. Looking up the rest from reference TRBV7-9 and TRBJ2-3 gives the full variable domain: DTGVSQNPRHKITKRGQNVTFRCDPISEHNRLYWYRQTLGQGPEFLTYFQNEAQLEKSRLLSDRFSAERPKGSFSTLEIQRTEQGDSAMYLCASSLGYSGALSTDTQYFGPGTRLTVL.

This clonotype was detected a few times. This chain links TRBV12-3 or TRBV12-4 with TRBJ1-5; D is ambiguous. The CDR3 runs 13 residues. Between the trimmed V and J ends, which lost 6 bases and 9 bases, there was a span of 15 bases. For the CDR3, the DNA is TGTGCCAGCAGCCTTGTAGCCCTGGGGCCCCAGCATTTT. Its translation is CASSLVALGPQHF.

This chain uses TRBV6-5 with TRBJ1-2; 7 bases map to TRBD1. This CDR3 is 14 amino acids long. Trimming at V came to 2 bases and at J to 4 bases, leaving 4 bases not matched to a gene. Germline CDR1 reads MNHEY; CDR2 reads SVGAGI. The CDR3 region has the DNA TGTGCCAGCAGTTACACGACAGGGAGCTATGGCTACACCTTC. Its protein is CASSYTTGSYGYTF.

V gene TRBV29-1 combines with J gene TRBJ2-1; maybe TRBD2 (6 bases). The CDR3 is made up of 12 amino acids. The germline V and J ends were trimmed by 1 base and 7 bases, with 8 bases remaining between them. Looked up from germline, CDR1 is SQVTM and CDR2 is ANQGSEA. The CDR3: CSVEVRGNEQFF. The CDR3 DNA follows: TGCAGCGTTGAAGTTCGGGGGAATGAGCAGTTCTTC.

This clonotype was detected a few times. The chain employs TRBV20-1 and TRBJ2-5; 11 positions match TRBD1. The better agreement between TRBJ2-7 and the DNA end casts doubt on the J call. CDR1 is DFQATT, CDR2 SNEGSKA, per germline (reference sequence). CDR3 length: 14 amino acids. The CDR3 reads CSAATGQGADEQYF. CDR3 DNA sequence: TGCAGTGCCGCAACCGGACAGGGGGCCGACGAGCAGTACTTC.

This clonotype has just a few counts. V usage is TRBV12-3 or TRBV12-4 and J usage is TRBJ2-7, with TRBD1 matching over 9 bases. The CDR3 extends over 14 amino acids. V trimming: 5 bases; J trimming: 7 bases; junction bases outside the gene matches: 9. The CDR3 bases are TGTGCCAGCAGTCTACAGACAGGGGGAAGGGAGCAGTACTTC. Amino acid sequence: CASSLQTGGREQYF.

The chain combines TRBV2 with TRBJ1-4; no definite D call. Trimming took 5 bases from V and 3 from J, leaving 13 bases between them. Germline V gene data show CDR1 as SNHLY and CDR2 as FYNNEI. This CDR3 is built from 15 residues. The CDR3 spells CASSPEGLANEKLFF. The DNA of the CDR3 is TGTGCCAGCAGTCCGGAAGGGTTGGCTAATGAAAAACTGTTTTTT.

The rearrangement joins TRBV6-5 to TRBJ2-4, with D unclear. Trimming took 0 bases from V and 14 from J, leaving 14 bases between them. CDR3 length: 13 amino acids. Per the germline V gene, CDR1 is MNHEY and CDR2 is SVGAGI. Here the CDR3 reads CASSYSIMGPKYF. DNA of the CDR3: TGTGCCAGCAGTTACTCGATTATGGGCCCGAAGTACTTC.

This clonotype showed up just a few times. The rearrangement links TRBV7-6 to TRBJ2-5; possible D gene TRBD2, 6 bases. The assigned J gene may be wrong: the sequence end matches TRBJ2-7 better. The CDR3 has 16 amino acids. Germline V lookup: CDR1 SGHVS, CDR2 FNYEAQ. CDR3 in amino acids: CASSLEVGGASYEQYF. CDR3 coding DNA: TGTGCCAGCAGCTTAGAAGTCGGAGGGGCCTCCTACGAGCAGTACTTC.

This clonotype was seen more than once but under ten times. The gene calls are TRBV20-1 and TRBJ2-2, with 9 bases aligning to TRBD2. In germline, CDR1 is DFQATT, CDR2 SNEGSKA (reference sequence). Unmatched junction bases numbered 11, after V lost 0 bases and J lost 3 bases. The CDR3 is 18 residues long. The CDR3 loop reads CSARDDAGGPSDTGELFF. In nucleotides, the CDR3 is TGCAGTGCTAGAGATGATGCGGGAGGGCCGTCGGACACCGGGGAGCTGTTTTTT.